This section outlines one TCR beta chain sequence together with its context. Antigen specificity is unknown. This sample was taken from a study of T cell repertoires in ileal Crohn's disease. The overall study: The M0 sample came from the inflamed ileal portion of the resected specimen.

The length of the CDR3 is 14 residues. TCRdb's copy holds only in-frame clones and misses some; the assay was immunoSEQ multiplex PCR. The sample comprises a few thousand clones, 79% of which are singletons, and 6.5% rests with the top ten. Study-wide points: Active smokers at surgery had more clonal expansions than non-smokers.

The time point was: inflamed ileum from the surgical specimen. Material: ileal tissue. The TCR was taken from an adult with Crohn's disease. The chain recombines TRBV21-1 with TRBJ2-7; TRBD1 was called by the table and not checked on the DNA. TRBV21-1 represents a pseudogene. The CDR3 loop is CASSKDTGSYEQYF. DNA for the CDR3: TGTGCCAGCAGCAAGGATACAGGGTCCTACGAGCAGTACTTC.